This entry is about one TCR beta chain. Patients of the Seattle cohort, enrolled during active infection, were followed longitudinally. These data come from a study of blood T cell repertoires in COVID-19. Overall study: Acute and convalescent COVID-19 specimens originated in the United States, Italy and Spain. Sample material is recorded as cDNA or gDNA derived from T cells, B-cell-depleted T cells, or PBMCs.

As originally analysed: By means of reference gene primer amplification, nucleated cell counts were estimated. Profiling relied on immunoSEQ multiplex PCR, and the TCRdb table lists in-frame clones only, not all of them. That table furnishes V, J and clone size, whereas the DNA furnished D and trimming. The sample holds approximately 350,000 clones, 88% seen once. The sequence was obtained from a woman aged 70 to 79 with COVID-19, enrolled during active disease. Sequences were obtained from peripheral blood.

The CDR3 bases are TGTGCCACCAGTGATTCTTCAAGCCGTTTCACGCAGTATTTT. This codes for CATSDSSSRFTQYF. This chain joins TRBV24-1 and TRBJ2-3; D is unclear. Per the germline V gene, CDR1 is KGHDR and CDR2 is SFDVKD. The CDR3 has 14 residues. The ends were cut back, 2 bases at V and 9 bases at J, with 14 bases in the middle.